This T cell receptor beta chain stems from a study of CD8 T cells in ankylosing spondylitis. Study-wide findings and caveats: Disease-associated clones were reportedly significantly overrepresented in matched ankylosing spondylitis synovial fluid. Apparently characteristic of ankylosing spondylitis blood was a TCR beta motif (about 8 highly homologous variants).

Quantitative 5'-RACE with molecular barcodes generated TCR beta libraries. TCRdb reprocessed the 5' RACE reads via MiXCR and lists one record per CDR3 protein. Among around 140,000 distinct CDR3 sequences, roughly a sixth were seen once, and the ten largest hold approximately 33%. This clonotype was found a few times. Antigen specificity is unknown. CDR3 length: 15 amino acids. Trimming removed 6 bases at V and 4 bases at J, with 18 bases between. From germline, CDR1 is KGHSH and CDR2 LQKENI. The rearrangement uses TRBV18 and TRBJ2-5; D assignment may be TRBD1 or TRBD2 (6 bases each). The source is a male donor with ankylosing spondylitis. Sequencing was done on a sample of blood, either unsorted or a sorted T cell fraction (not recorded which). CDR3 amino acids: CASSLTGAPLETQYF. CDR3 DNA sequence: TGTGCCAGCTCTTTGACGGGGGCGCCCTTAGAGACCCAGTACTTC.